The sequence of this TCR beta chain was determined in a study of blood T cell repertoires in COVID-19. Study overall: From the United States, Italy and Spain came samples of acute and convalescent COVID-19. From T cells, B-cell-depleted T cells, or PBMCs came the material, which was cDNA or gDNA.

Germline CDR1 DFQATT, CDR2 SNEGSKA (reference sequence). V lost 5 bases, J lost 8 bases, and 12 bases lay in between. The CDR3 is 11 residues long. Authors' processing steps: By means of reference gene primer amplification, nucleated cell counts were estimated. Produced via immunoSEQ multiplex PCR; TCRdb's table is partial and in-frame only. From that table come the V and J calls and clone size; the DNA was used to work out D and trimming. The profile shows 15,000 to 20,000 clones, roughly 77% of them singletons. This TCR was sampled from a man in his fifties or sixties with acute or convalescent COVID-19. The specimen was peripheral blood. J is TRBJ1-2 and V is TRBV20-1; no clear D gene. Here the CDR3 DNA reads TGCAGTGCTGGACTAGTTTGGGGCTACACCTTC. Protein product: CSAGLVWGYTF.